This T cell receptor (beta chain) was identified during a study of T cell changes during pregnancy in multiple sclerosis. Here immunoSEQ multiplex PCR was the method, and the copy in TCRdb shows in-frame clones only, minus some. In the table there are some 48,000 clones, 85% to 95% of which are singletons. The CDR3 is 17 amino acids. Between the trimmed V and J ends, which lost 4 bases and 2 bases, there was a span of 21 bases. The germline V gene encodes CDR1 MNHEY and CDR2 SMNVEV (reference sequence). J is TRBJ2-7 and V is TRBV27, with TRBD1 as a possible D gene (6 bases). The starting material was CD4+ T cells from peripheral blood mononuclear cells, obtained after pregnancy. This sequence originates from a female donor in good health, enrolled as a control in a pregnancy study. CDR3 protein: CASSSPPESRGTYEQYF. For the CDR3, the DNA is TGTGCCAGCAGTTCCCCTCCGGAGTCAAGGGGGACCTACGAGCAGTACTTC.